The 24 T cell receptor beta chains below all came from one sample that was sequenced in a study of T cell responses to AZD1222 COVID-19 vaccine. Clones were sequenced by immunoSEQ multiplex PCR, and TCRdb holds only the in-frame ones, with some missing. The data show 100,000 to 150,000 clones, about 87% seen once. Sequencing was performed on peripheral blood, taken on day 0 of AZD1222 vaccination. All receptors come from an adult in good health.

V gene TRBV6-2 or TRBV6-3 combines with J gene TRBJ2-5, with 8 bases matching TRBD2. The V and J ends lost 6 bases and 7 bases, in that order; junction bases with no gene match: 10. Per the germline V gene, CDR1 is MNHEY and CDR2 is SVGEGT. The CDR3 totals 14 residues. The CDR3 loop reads CASSRLARKGTQYF. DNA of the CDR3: TGTGCCAGCAGCCGACTAGCGAGAAAGGGGACCCAGTACTTC.

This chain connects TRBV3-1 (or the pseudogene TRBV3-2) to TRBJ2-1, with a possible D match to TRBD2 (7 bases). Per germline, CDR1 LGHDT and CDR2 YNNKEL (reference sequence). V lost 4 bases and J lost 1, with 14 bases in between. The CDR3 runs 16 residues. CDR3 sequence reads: CASSREGGPSYNEQFF. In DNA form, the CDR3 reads TGTGCCAGCAGCCGGGAGGGGGGGCCTTCCTACAATGAGCAGTTCTTC.

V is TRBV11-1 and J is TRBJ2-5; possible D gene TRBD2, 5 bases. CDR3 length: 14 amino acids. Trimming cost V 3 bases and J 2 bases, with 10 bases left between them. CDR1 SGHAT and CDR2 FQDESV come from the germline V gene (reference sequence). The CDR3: CASSFGVHQETQYF. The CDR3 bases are TGTGCCAGCAGCTTCGGGGTACATCAAGAGACCCAGTACTTC.

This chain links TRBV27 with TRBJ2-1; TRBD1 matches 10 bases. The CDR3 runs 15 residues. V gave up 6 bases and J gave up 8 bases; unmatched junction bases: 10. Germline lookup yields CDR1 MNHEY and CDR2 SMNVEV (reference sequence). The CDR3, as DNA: TGTGCCAGCAGACCGGGACAGGGGCCCGGGGATGAGCAGTTCTTC. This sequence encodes CASRPGQGPGDEQFF.

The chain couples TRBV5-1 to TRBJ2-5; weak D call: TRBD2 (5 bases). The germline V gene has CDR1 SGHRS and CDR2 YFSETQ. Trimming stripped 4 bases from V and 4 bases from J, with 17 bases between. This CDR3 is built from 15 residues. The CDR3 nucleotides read TGCGCCAGCAGCAGAACGGGGAGACCGCCAGAGACCCAGTACTTC. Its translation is CASSRTGRPPETQYF.

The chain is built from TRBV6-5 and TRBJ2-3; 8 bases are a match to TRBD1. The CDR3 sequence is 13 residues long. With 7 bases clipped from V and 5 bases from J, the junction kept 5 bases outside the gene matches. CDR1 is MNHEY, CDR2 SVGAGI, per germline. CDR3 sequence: CASTQGARDTQYF. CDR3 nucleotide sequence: TGTGCCAGCACCCAGGGGGCAAGAGATACGCAGTATTTT.

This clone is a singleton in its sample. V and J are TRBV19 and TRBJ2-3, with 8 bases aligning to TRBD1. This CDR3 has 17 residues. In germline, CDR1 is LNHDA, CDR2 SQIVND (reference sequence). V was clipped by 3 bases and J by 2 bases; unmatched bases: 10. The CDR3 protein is CASSIWTGSAITDTQYF. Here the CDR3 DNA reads TGTGCCAGTAGTATTTGGACAGGGTCGGCTATCACAGATACGCAGTATTTT.

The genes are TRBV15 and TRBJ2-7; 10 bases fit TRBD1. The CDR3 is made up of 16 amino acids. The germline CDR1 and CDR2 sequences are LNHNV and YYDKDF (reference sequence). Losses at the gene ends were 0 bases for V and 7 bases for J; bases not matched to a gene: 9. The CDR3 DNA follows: TGTGCCACCAGCAGAGACCCCCGGGACAGGGGAGGAGAGCAGTACTTC. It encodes CATSRDPRDRGGEQYF.

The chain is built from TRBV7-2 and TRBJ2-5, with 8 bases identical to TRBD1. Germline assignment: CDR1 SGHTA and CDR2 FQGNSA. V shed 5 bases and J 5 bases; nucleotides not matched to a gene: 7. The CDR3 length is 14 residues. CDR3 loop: CASSLGQGTETQYF. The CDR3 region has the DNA TGTGCCAGCAGCCTAGGACAGGGAACGGAGACCCAGTACTTC.

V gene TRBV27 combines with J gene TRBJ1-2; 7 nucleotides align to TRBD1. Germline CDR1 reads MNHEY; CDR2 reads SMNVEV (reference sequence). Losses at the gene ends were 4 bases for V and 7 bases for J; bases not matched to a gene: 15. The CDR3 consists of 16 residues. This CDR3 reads CASSWGQTRSKAGYTF. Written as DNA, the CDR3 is TGTGCCAGCAGTTGGGGACAGACCCGATCGAAGGCTGGCTACACCTTC.

CDR3 residues: CASSIVSGANYGYTF. The CDR3 coding sequence is TGTGCCAGTAGTATAGTTTCAGGGGCAAACTATGGCTACACCTTC. This chain joins TRBV19 and TRBJ1-2; maybe TRBD1 (6 bases). The CDR3 runs 15 residues. In germline, CDR1 is LNHDA, CDR2 SQIVND (reference sequence). Trimming left V 1 base short and J 2 bases short, with 11 bases between.

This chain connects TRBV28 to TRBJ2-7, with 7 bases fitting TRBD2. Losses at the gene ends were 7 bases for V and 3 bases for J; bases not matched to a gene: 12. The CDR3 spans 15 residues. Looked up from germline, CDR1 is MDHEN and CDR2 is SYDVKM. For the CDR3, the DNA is TGTGCCAGCACCTCCGCGGGTCTAGCGGTCTACGAGCAGTACTTC. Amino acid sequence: CASTSAGLAVYEQYF.

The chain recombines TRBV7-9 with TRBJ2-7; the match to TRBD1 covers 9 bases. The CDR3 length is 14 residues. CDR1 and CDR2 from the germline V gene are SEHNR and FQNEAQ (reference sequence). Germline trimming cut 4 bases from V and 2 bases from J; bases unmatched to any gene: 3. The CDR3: CASSSRTGAYEQYF. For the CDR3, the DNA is TGTGCCAGCAGCTCCCGGACAGGGGCCTACGAGCAGTACTTC.

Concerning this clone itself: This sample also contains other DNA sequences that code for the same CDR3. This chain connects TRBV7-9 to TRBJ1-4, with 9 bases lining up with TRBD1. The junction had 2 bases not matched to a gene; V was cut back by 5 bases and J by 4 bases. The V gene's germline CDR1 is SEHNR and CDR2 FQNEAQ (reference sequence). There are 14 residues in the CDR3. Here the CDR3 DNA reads TGTGCCAGCAGCCTGGGACAGGGTAATGAAAAACTGTTTTTT. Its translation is CASSLGQGNEKLFF.

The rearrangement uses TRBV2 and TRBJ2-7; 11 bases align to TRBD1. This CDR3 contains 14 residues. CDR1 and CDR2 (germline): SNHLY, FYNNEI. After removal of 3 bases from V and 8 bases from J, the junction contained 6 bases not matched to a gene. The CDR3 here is CASSDRTGGSQQYF. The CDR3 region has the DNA TGTGCCAGCAGTGATCGGACAGGGGGCAGCCAGCAGTACTTC. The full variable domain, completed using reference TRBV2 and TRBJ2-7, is EPEVTQTPSHQVTQMGQEVILRCVPISNHLYFYWYRQILGQKVEFLVSFYNNEISEKSEIFDDQFSVERPDGSNFTLKIRSTKLEDSAMYFCASSDRTGGSQQYFGPGTRLTVT.

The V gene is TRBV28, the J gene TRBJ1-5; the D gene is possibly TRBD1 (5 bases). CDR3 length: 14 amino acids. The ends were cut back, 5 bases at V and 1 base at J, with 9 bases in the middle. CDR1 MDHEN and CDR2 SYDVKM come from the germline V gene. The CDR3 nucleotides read TGTGCCAGCAGTCGCCGGGACAGCAATCAGCCCCAGCATTTT. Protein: CASSRRDSNQPQHF.

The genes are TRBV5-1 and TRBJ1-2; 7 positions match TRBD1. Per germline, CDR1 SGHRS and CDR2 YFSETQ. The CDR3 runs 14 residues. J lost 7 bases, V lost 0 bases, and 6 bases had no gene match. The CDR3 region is CASSLDRGDFGYTF. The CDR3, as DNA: TGCGCCAGCAGCTTGGACAGGGGAGACTTTGGCTACACCTTC.

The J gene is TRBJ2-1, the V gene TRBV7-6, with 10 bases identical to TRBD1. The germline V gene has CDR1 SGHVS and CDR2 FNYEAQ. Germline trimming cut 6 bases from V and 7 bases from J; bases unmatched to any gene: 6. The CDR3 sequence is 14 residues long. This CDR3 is CASSPGQGKNEQFF. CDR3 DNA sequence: TGTGCCAGCAGTCCGGGACAGGGGAAAAATGAGCAGTTCTTC.

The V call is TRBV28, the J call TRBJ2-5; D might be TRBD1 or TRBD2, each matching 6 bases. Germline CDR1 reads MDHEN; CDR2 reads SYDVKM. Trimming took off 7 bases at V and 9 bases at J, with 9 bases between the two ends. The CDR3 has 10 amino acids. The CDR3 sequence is CASKRGAQYF. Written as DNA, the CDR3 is TGTGCCAGCAAGAGGGGGGCCCAGTACTTC.

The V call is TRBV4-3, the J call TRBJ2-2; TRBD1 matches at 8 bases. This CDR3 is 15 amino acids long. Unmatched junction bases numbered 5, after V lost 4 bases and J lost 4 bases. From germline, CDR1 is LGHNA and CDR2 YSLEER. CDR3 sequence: CASSRTGQTTGELFF. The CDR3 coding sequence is TGCGCCAGCAGCCGGACAGGGCAAACCACCGGGGAGCTGTTTTTT.

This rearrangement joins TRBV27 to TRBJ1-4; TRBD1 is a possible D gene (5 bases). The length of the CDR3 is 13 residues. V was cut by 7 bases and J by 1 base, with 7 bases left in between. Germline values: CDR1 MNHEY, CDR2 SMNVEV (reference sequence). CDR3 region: CASNGGTNEKLFF. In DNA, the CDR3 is TGTGCCAGCAACGGGGGAACTAATGAAAAACTGTTTTTT.

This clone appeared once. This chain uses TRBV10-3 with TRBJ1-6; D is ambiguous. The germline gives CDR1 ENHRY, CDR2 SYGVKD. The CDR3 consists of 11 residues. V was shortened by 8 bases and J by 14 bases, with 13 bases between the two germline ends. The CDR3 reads CAISDGGTLHF. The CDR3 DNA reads TGTGCCATCTCCGACGGCGGGACCCTCCACTTT.

In nucleotides, the CDR3 is TGTGCCAGCAGCCAAGCTCCTCCCGAGACCCAGTACTTC. It encodes CASSQAPPETQYF. The rearrangement uses TRBV3-1 (or the pseudogene TRBV3-2) and TRBJ2-5; unclear D gene. Trimming pared 1 base from V and 5 bases from J, leaving 8 bases between. Per the germline V gene, CDR1 is LGHDT and CDR2 is YNNKEL (reference sequence). There are 13 residues in the CDR3.

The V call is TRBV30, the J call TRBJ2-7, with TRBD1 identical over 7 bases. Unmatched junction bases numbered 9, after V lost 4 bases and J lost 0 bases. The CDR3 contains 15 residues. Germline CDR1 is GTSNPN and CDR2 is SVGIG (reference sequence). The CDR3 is CAWTHRDRNSYEQYF. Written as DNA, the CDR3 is TGTGCCTGGACACACCGGGACAGAAACTCCTACGAGCAGTACTTC.